This is a list of T cell receptor beta chains from one sample in a study of cytomegalovirus exposure and HLA in healthy donors. The data were produced by immunoSEQ multiplex PCR, yet TCRdb's version contains in-frame clones alone and is incomplete. The sample records some 150,000 clones, 70% to 85% being singletons. Sequencing input: PBMCs. These TCRs come from a male donor in good health and CMV-seronegative. Each CDR3 is given with its conserved first and last residue. A D gene is named only where the DNA matches it firmly. Clone sizes are given selectively: once, few, many, or a class where the clone is expanded.

. TRBD2 TRBJ2-1 TRBV27 TGTGCCAGCGTAGCCATGGGGGCGGGGGGACCCTACAATGAGCAGTTCTTC CASVAMGAGGPYNEQFF
. . TRBJ2-3 TRBV7-6 TGTGCCAGCAGCGTAGAACTAGTCGCAGGCACAGATACGCAGTATTTT CASSVELVAGTDTQYF
. TRBD1 TRBJ2-7 TRBV5-1 TGCGCCAGCAGCTCCAGGACAGGTGCCGCCTACGAGCAGTACTTC CASSSRTGAAYEQYF
. TRBD1 TRBJ2-7 TRBV4-1 TGCGCCAGCAGCTACAGGACAGGGGGCGTGTACGAGCAGTACTTC CASSYRTGGVYEQYF
. . TRBJ1-2 TRBV4-1 TGCGCCAGCAGCCAAGAAGACAGCTCATCCTACACCTTC CASSQEDSSSYTF
few TRBD2 TRBJ2-1 TRBV4-1 TGCGCCAGCAGCCAACGTTACCAGACTAGCGGGGGAGACAATGAGCAGTTCTTC CASSQRYQTSGGDNEQFF
. TRBD1 TRBJ2-7 TRBV11-2 TGTGCCAGCAGCCTTGGTTACAGGGGGCAGGACGAGCAGTACTTC CASSLGYRGQDEQYF
few . TRBJ2-3 TRBV9 TGTGCCAGCAGCGACTGGAGAACAGATACGCAGTATTTT CASSDWRTDTQYF
. TRBD1 TRBJ2-2 TRBV7-2 TGTGCCAGCACCTCTCCGGGGACAGCGAACACCGGGGAGCTGTTTTTT CASTSPGTANTGELFF
once TRBD1 TRBJ1-1 TRBV18 TGTGCCAGCTCACCGACAGGGGTGGCTGAAGCTTTCTTT CASSPTGVAEAFF
. . TRBJ2-6 TRBV21-1 TGTGCCAGCACCCCTAGCGGCTACTCTGGGGCCAACGTCCTGACTTTC CASTPSGYSGANVLTF
. TRBD2 TRBJ2-7 TRBV5-6 TGTGCCAGCAGCTTGGTCGGACTAGCACAATACGAGCAGTACTTC CASSLVGLAQYEQYF
. . TRBJ2-3 TRBV6-5 TGTGCCAGCAGTTACTCGAGCCCGGGCACAGATACGCAGTATTTT CASSYSSPGTDTQYF
. TRBD1 TRBJ1-1 TRBV5-6 TGTGCCAGCAGCTTGGCCGGGACAGAACCGAACACTGAAGCTTTCTTT CASSLAGTEPNTEAFF
. . TRBJ1-1 TRBV7-9 TGTGCCAGCGGGGCTCAGGGGCCACACACTGAAGCTTTCTTT CASGAQGPHTEAFF
few TRBD2 TRBJ2-1 TRBV6-1 TGTGCCAGCAGCCTGACTAGCGGAGTCTACAATGAGCAGTTCTTC CASSLTSGVYNEQFF
. . TRBJ2-2 TRBV6-5 TGTGCCAGCAGGTTGGGACAATCGAACACCGGGGAGCTGTTTTTT CASRLGQSNTGELFF
. TRBD1 TRBJ2-1 TRBV27 TGTGCCAGCAGTAGACAGGGCTCCTACAATGAGCAGTTCTTC CASSRQGSYNEQFF
once TRBD1 TRBJ2-7 TRBV28 TGTGCCAGCAGTTTATTAGGGACAGGGGGCTCCTACGAGCAGTACTTC CASSLLGTGGSYEQYF
. . TRBJ2-7 TRBV7-9 TGTGCCAGCAGCTTGGTGGACAACTCCTACGAGCAGTACTTC CASSLVDNSYEQYF
. TRBD2 TRBJ2-1 TRBV7-3 TGTGCCAGCAGCCCGAGCGGGGGCCAACCCAATGAGCAGTTCTTC CASSPSGGQPNEQFF
. TRBD2 TRBJ2-1 TRBV18 TGTGCCAGCTCACCGCTAGCGGGGTCCTACAATGAGCAGTTCTTC CASSPLAGSYNEQFF
. TRBD2 TRBJ2-1 TRBV5-8 TGTGCCAGTAGGACTAGCGGGAATTATGAGCAGTTCTTC CASRTSGNYEQFF
. TRBD1 TRBJ2-1 TRBV27 TGTGCCAGCAGAGCCGGGACAGCCTACAATGAGCAGTTCTTC CASRAGTAYNEQFF
. . TRBJ1-4 TRBV5-8 TGTGCCAGCAGCTTCGACAGGACTCCAACTAATGAAAAACTGTTTTTT CASSFDRTPTNEKLFF
. . TRBJ1-2 TRBV5-4 TGTGCCAGCAGCTTGGACAGGGACCTCTATGGCTACACCTTC CASSLDRDLYGYTF
. . TRBJ2-5 TRBV4-2 TGTGCCAGCAGCCAACCAGGCCCCCGCGAGACCCAGTACTTC CASSQPGPRETQYF
. . TRBJ1-1 TRBV9 TGTGCCAGCAGCGTAGCTGGGTTCGGGGGCACTGAAGCTTTCTTT CASSVAGFGGTEAFF
. . TRBJ2-7 TRBV2 TGTGCCAGCAGTGAACAGCGACTATCCTACGAGCAGTACTTC CASSEQRLSYEQYF
once TRBD1 TRBJ2-1 TRBV4-1 TGCGCCAGCAGCCAGTTAGGGGGCAACGCCTACAATGAGCAGTTCTTC CASSQLGGNAYNEQFF
. TRBD1 TRBJ2-2 TRBV19 TGTGCCAGTAGTAACCGGGACAGGGGGGCGGGGAACACCGGGGAGCTGTTTTTT CASSNRDRGAGNTGELFF
. TRBD1 TRBJ1-1 TRBV4-1 TGCGCCAGCAGCCGACAGGGTATCGGTATGAACACTGAAGCTTTCTTT CASSRQGIGMNTEAFF
. TRBD1 TRBJ1-4 TRBV11-2 TGTGCCAGCAGCTTAGATAGGACAGGATTAAATGAAAAACTGTTTTTT CASSLDRTGLNEKLFF
. TRBD2 TRBJ2-3 TRBV9 TGTGCCAGCAGCGTATGGGGAGGGACAGATACGCAGTATTTT CASSVWGGTDTQYF
. . TRBJ2-4 TRBV7-2 TGTGCCAGCAGCTCCCGAAACATTCAGTACTTC CASSSRNIQYF
. TRBD1 TRBJ2-7 TRBV23-1 TGCGCCAGCAGTCAATGTAGACAGGGGCCCACTAGTGGATTCACTAAGCAGTACTTC CASSQCRQGPTSGFTKQYF
. TRBD2 TRBJ2-5 TRBV7-6 TGTGCCAGCAGCTTAGAATGGGGGGGTAGCGGGGGCCCACAAGAGACCCAGTACTTC CASSLEWGGSGGPQETQYF
. TRBD2 TRBJ2-6 TRBV4-2 TGTGCCAGCAGCTCACTAATTAGCGGGAGGAACTCTGGGGCCAACGTCCTGACTTTC CASSSLISGRNSGANVLTF
. . TRBJ2-7 TRBV9 TGTGCCAGCAGCGCAACAATACAGGGTTTGGGGTACGAGCAGTACTTC CASSATIQGLGYEQYF
. . TRBJ1-2 TRBV18 TGTGCCAGCTCACCACGGCAGGGCAACGACTATGGCTACACCTTC CASSPRQGNDYGYTF
once . TRBJ1-5 TRBV5-1 TGCGCCAGCAGCCTAGACCCGAGCAATCAGCCCCAGCATTTT CASSLDPSNQPQHF
. TRBD2 TRBJ2-1 TRBV6-4 TGTGCCAGCAGTGACTCTAGCGGGGGGGCCAATGAGCAGTTCTTC CASSDSSGGANEQFF
. TRBD1 TRBJ1-6 TRBV7-6 TGTGCCAGCAGCTTAGCCGGGACAGGGCTTTCTCCTGGTTCACCCCTCCACTTT CASSLAGTGLSPGSPLHF
once . TRBJ2-7 TRBV10-3 TGTGCCATCAGTGAGGTGTACGGCAGGAATTACGAGCAGTACTTC CAISEVYGRNYEQYF
. TRBD1 TRBJ2-1 TRBV7-6 TGTGCCAGCAGCTCCCGGACAGGGGACACCAATGAGCAGTTCTTC CASSSRTGDTNEQFF
. . TRBJ2-1 TRBV19 TGTGCCAGTAGTATAGGCCCTGGGAGCTATGAGCAGTTCTTC CASSIGPGSYEQFF
. TRBD2 TRBJ2-7 TRBV7-9 TGTGCCAGCAGCTTAGGTGGGGGGGAAGGGTCCTACGAGCAGTACTTC CASSLGGGEGSYEQYF
. . TRBJ1-5 TRBV7-2 TGTGCCAGCAGCTTGACTCCCCACAGCAATCAGCCCCAGCATTTT CASSLTPHSNQPQHF
. . TRBJ2-3 TRBV6-5 TGTGCCAGCAGTTACTCTCGGACTCGATACACAGATACGCAGTATTTT CASSYSRTRYTDTQYF
. . TRBJ1-5 TRBV7-8 TGTGCCAGCAGCCGCACAACAGGGTCACGTCAGCCCCAGCATTTT CASSRTTGSRQPQHF
. TRBD2 TRBJ2-5 TRBV15 TGTGCCACCAGCAGACGGCGGGAGGGCCAAGAGACCCAGTACTTC CATSRRREGQETQYF
. . TRBJ1-3 TRBV5-1 TGCGCCAGCAGCCGGGGAGGCCACTCTGGAAACACCATATATTTT CASSRGGHSGNTIYF